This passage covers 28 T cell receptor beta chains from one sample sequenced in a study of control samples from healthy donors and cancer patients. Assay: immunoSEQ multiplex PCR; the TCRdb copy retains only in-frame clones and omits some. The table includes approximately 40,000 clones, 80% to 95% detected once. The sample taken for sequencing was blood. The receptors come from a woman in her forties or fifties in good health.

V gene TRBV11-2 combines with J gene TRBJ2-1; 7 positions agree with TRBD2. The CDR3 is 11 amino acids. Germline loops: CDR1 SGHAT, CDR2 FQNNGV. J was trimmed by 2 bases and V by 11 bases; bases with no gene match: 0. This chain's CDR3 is CAGGAYNEQFF. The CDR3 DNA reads TGTGCCGGGGGGGCCTACAATGAGCAGTTCTTC.

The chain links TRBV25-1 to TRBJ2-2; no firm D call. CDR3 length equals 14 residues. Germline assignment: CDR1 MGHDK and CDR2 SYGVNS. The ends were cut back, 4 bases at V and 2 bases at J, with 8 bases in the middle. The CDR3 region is CASSGAENTGELFF. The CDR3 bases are TGTGCCAGCAGTGGGGCTGAAAACACCGGGGAGCTGTTTTTT. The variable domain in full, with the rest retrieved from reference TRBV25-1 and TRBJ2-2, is EADIYQTPRYLVIGTGKKITLECSQTMGHDKMYWYQQDPGMELHLIHYSYGVNSTEKGDLSSESTVSRIRTEHFPLTLESARPSHTSQYLCASSGAENTGELFFGEGSRLTVL.

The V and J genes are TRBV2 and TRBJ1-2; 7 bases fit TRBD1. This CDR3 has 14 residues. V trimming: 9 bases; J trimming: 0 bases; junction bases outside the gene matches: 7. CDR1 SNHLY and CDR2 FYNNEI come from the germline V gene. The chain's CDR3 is CASHRGRANYGYTF. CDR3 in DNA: TGTGCCAGTCACAGGGGCAGAGCTAACTATGGCTACACCTTC.

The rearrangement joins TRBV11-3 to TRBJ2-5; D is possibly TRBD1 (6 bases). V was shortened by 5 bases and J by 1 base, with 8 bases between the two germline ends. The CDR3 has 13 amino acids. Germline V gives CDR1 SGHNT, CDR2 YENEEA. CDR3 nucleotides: TGTGCCAGCAGCCGGACAGCCCAAGAGACCCAGTACTTC. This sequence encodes CASSRTAQETQYF.

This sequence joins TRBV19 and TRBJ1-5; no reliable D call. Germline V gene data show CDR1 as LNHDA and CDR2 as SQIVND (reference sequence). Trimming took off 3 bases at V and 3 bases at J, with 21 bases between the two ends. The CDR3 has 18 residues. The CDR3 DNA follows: TGTGCCAGTAGTATTTTGGGGAACCCGAAAGGGCTCAATCAGCCCCAGCATTTT. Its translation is CASSILGNPKGLNQPQHF.

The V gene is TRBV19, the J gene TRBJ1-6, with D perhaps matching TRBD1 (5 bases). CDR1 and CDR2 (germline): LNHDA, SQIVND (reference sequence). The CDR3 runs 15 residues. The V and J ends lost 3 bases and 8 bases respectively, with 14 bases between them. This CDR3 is CASSIGALKDSPLHF. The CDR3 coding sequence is TGTGCCAGTAGTATCGGGGCACTTAAGGATTCACCCCTCCACTTT. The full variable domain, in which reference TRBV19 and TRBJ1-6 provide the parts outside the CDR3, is DGGITQSPKYLFRKEGQNVTLSCEQNLNHDAMYWYRQDPGQGLRLIYYSQIVNDFQKGDIAEGYSVSREKKESFPLTVTSAQKNPTAFYLCASSIGALKDSPLHFGNGTRLTVT.

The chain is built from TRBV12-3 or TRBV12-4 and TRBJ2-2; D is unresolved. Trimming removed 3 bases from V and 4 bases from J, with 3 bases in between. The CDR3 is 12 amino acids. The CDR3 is CASSFFTGELFF. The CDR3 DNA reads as TGTGCCAGCAGTTTTTTCACCGGGGAGCTGTTTTTT.

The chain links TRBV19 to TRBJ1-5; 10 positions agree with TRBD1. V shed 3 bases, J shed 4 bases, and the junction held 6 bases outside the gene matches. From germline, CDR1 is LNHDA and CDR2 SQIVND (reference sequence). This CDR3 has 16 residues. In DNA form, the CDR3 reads TGTGCCAGTAGTATCAGACTGGGACAGGGGAATCAGCCCCAGCATTTT. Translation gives CASSIRLGQGNQPQHF.

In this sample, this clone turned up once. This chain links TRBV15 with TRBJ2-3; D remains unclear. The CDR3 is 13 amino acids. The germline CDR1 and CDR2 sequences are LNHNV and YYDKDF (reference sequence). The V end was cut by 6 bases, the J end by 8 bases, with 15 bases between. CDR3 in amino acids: CATSGSGLGTQYF. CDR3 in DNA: TGTGCCACCAGTGGGTCGGGTCTTGGTACGCAGTATTTT.

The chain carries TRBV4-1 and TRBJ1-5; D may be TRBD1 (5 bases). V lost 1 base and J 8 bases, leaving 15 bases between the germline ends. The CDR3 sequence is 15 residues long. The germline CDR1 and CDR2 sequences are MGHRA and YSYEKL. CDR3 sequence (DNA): TGCGCCAGCAGCCAAGCTTCGGACACGTTTAAGCCCCAGCATTTT. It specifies CASSQASDTFKPQHF.

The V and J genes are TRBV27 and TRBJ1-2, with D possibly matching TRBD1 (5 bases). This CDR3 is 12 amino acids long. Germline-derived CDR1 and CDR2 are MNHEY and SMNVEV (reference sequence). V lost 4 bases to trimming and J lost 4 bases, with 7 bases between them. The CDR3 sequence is CASSSGGYGYTF. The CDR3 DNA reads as TGTGCCAGCAGTTCTGGGGGCTATGGCTACACCTTC.

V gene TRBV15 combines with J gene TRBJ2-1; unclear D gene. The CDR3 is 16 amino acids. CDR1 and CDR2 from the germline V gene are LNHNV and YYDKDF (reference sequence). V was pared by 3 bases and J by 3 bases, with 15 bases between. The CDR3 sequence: CATSRTEGAYYNEQFF. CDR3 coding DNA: TGTGCCACCAGCAGGACGGAAGGAGCTTACTACAATGAGCAGTTCTTC. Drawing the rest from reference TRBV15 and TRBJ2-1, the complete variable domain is DAMVIQNPRYQVTQFGKPVTLSCSQTLNHNVMYWYQQKSSQAPKLLFHYYDKDFNNEADTPDNFQSRRPNTSFCFLDIRSPGLGDTAMYLCATSRTEGAYYNEQFFGPGTRLTVL.

For the CDR3, the DNA is TGTGCCAGCAGCTTAGGTTCCAGCACAGATACGCAGTATTTT. Encoded protein: CASSLGSSTDTQYF. The chain couples TRBV5-5 to TRBJ2-3; D unclear. CDR3 length: 14 amino acids. Germline CDR1 is SGHKS and CDR2 is YYEKEE (reference sequence). The V gene lost 2 bases and the J gene lost 0 bases, with 7 bases spanning the gap.

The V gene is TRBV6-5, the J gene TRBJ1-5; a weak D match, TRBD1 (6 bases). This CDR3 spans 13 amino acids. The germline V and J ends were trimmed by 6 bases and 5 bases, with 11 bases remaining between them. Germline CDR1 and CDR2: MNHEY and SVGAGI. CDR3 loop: CASRDSIYQPQHF. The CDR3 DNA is TGTGCCAGCAGGGACAGTATATATCAGCCCCAGCATTTT.

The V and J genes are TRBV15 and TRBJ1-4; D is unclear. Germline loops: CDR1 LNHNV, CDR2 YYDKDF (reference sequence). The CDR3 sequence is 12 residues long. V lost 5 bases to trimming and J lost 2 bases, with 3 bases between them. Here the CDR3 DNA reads TGTGCCACCAGCCGGACTAATGAAAAACTGTTTTTT. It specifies CATSRTNEKLFF. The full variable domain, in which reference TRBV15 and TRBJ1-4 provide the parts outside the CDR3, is DAMVIQNPRYQVTQFGKPVTLSCSQTLNHNVMYWYQQKSSQAPKLLFHYYDKDFNNEADTPDNFQSRRPNTSFCFLDIRSPGLGDTAMYLCATSRTNEKLFFGSGTQLSVL.

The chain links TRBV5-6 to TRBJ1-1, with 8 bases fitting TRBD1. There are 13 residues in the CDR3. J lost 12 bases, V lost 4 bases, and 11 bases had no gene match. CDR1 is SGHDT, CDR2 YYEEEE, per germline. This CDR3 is CASSRDRIIVPFF. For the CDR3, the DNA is TGTGCCAGCAGCCGGGACAGGATAATAGTACCTTTCTTT.

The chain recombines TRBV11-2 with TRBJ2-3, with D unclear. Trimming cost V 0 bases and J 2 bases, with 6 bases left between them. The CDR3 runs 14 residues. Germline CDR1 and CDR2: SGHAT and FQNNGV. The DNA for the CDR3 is TGTGCCAGCAGCTTAGAAAGAGACACAGATACGCAGTATTTT. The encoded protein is CASSLERDTDTQYF.

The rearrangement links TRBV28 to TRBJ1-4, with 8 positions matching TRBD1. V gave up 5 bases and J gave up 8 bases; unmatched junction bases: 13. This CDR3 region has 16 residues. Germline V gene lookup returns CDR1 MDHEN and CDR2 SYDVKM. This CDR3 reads CASSAETGTGREKLFF. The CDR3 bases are TGTGCCAGCAGTGCGGAGACCGGGACAGGAAGGGAAAAACTGTTTTTT.

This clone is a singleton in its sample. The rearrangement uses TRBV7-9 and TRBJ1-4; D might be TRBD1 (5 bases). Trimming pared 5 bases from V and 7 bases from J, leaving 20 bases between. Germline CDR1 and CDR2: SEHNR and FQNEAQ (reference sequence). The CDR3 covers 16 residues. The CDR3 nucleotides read TGTGCCAGCAGCCCAAAAGGGGACGCGGGGGGTGAAAAACTGTTTTTT. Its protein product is CASSPKGDAGGEKLFF.

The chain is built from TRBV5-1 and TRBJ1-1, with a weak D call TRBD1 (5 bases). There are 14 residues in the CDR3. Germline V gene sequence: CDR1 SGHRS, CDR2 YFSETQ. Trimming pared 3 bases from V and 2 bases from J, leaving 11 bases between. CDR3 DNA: TGCGCCAGCAGCTGGGGACCGGCAAACACTGAAGCTTTCTTT. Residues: CASSWGPANTEAFF.

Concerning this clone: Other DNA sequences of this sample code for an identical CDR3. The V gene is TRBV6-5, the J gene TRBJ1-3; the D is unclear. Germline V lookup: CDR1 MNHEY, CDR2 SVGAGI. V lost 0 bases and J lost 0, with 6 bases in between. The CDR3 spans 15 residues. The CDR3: CASSYSRGSGNTIYF. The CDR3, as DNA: TGTGCCAGCAGTTACTCTCGGGGCTCTGGAAACACCATATATTTT.

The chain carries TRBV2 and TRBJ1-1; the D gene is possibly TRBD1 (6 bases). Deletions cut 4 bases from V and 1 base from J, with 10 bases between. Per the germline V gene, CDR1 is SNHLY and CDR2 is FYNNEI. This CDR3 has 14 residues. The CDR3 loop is CASSATRGNTEAFF. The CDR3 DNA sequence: TGTGCCAGCAGTGCAACCAGGGGGAACACTGAAGCTTTCTTT.

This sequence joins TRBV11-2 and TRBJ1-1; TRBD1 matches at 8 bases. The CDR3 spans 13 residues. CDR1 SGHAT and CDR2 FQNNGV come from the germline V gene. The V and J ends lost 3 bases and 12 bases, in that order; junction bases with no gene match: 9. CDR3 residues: CASSFTDRDLSFF. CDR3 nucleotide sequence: TGTGCCAGCAGCTTTACGGACAGGGACTTATCTTTCTTT.

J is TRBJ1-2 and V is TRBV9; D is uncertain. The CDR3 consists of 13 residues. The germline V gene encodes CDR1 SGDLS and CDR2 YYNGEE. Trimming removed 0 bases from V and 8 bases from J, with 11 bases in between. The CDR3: CASSVVGEGGYTF. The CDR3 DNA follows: TGTGCCAGCAGCGTAGTAGGTGAAGGAGGCTACACCTTC.

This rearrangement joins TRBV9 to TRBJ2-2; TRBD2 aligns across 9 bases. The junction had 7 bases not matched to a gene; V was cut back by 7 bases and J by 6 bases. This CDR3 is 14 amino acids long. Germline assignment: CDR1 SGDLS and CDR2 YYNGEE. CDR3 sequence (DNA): TGTGCCAGCGGGGATAGCGGGGGATCCGGGGAGCTGTTTTTT. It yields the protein CASGDSGGSGELFF.

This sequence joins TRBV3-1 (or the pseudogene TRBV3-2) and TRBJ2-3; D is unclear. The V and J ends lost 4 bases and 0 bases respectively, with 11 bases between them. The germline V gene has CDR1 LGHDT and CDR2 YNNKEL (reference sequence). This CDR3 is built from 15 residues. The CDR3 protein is CASSPRRISTDTQYF. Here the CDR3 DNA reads TGTGCCAGCAGCCCCCGGCGGATTAGCACAGATACGCAGTATTTT.

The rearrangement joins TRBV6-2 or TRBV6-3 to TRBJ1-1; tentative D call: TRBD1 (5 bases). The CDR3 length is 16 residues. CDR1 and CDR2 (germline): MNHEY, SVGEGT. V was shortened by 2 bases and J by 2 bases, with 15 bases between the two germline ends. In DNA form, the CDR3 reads TGTGCCAGCAGTTACAAGTTGAGCGGACAAAACACTGAAGCTTTCTTT. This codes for CASSYKLSGQNTEAFF.

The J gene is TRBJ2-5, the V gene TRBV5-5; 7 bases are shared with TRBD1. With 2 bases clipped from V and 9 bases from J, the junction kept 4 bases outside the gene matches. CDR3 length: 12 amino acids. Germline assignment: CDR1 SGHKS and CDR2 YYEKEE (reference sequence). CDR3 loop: CASSLGGEAQYF. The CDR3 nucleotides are TGTGCCAGCAGCTTAGGGGGCGAGGCCCAGTACTTC.